Each of the 21 T cell receptor beta chains below was sequenced from the same sample in a study of T cell changes during pregnancy in multiple sclerosis. Produced via immunoSEQ multiplex PCR; TCRdb's table is partial and in-frame only. This repertoire shows approximately 51,000 clones, about 90% found once; its top ten account for around 0.56%. The sample was CD4+ T cells from peripheral blood mononuclear cells, taken after pregnancy. The receptors shown here come from a female donor with multiple sclerosis, enrolled in a pregnancy study.

This CDR3 reads CASRNDKLYEQYF. The CDR3 nucleotides read TGTGCCAGCAGAAACGACAAGTTATACGAGCAGTACTTC. V gene TRBV7-9 combines with J gene TRBJ2-7; D gene unclear. Trimming stripped 6 bases from V and 4 bases from J, with 13 bases between. Germline V CDR1 and CDR2: SEHNR, FQNEAQ (reference sequence). The CDR3 is made up of 13 amino acids.

This rearrangement joins TRBV7-2 to TRBJ2-2; weak D call: TRBD2 (6 bases). Germline CDR1 reads SGHTA; CDR2 reads FQGNSA. V was pared by 6 bases and J by 2 bases, with 13 bases between. This CDR3 spans 15 amino acids. CDR3 region: CASRFGTPNTGELFF. Here the CDR3 DNA reads TGTGCCAGCAGGTTCGGGACTCCCAACACCGGGGAGCTGTTTTTT.

The chain has TRBV7-3 and TRBJ2-2; TRBD2 might be the D (6 bases). The germline V and J ends were trimmed by 2 bases and 8 bases, with 18 bases remaining between them. CDR3 length: 16 amino acids. CDR1 and CDR2 from the germline V gene are SGHTA and FQGTGA. The chain's CDR3 is CASSLLGGAQTGELFF. CDR3 nucleotide sequence: TGTGCCAGCAGCTTATTGGGCGGGGCTCAGACTGGGGAGCTGTTTTTT. The whole variable domain, remainder taken from reference TRBV7-3 and TRBJ2-2, is GAGVSQTPSNKVTEKGKYVELRCDPISGHTALYWYRQSLGQGPEFLIYFQGTGAADDSGLPNDRFFAVRPEGSVSTLKIQRTERGDSAVYLCASSLLGGAQTGELFFGEGSRLTVL.

The chain employs TRBV19 and TRBJ2-7; 11 nucleotides line up with TRBD2. Germline V gene lookup returns CDR1 LNHDA and CDR2 SQIVND (reference sequence). With V trimmed by 6 bases and J by 5 bases, 15 bases remained unmatched. CDR3 length: 17 amino acids. DNA for the CDR3: TGTGCCAGTAGCGTTGACAGGGTTACTAGCGGGAGCGACGAGCAGTACTTC. Residues: CASSVDRVTSGSDEQYF. Based on the CDR3 plus reference TRBV19 and TRBJ2-7, the full variable domain is DGGITQSPKYLFRKEGQNVTLSCEQNLNHDAMYWYRQDPGQGLRLIYYSQIVNDFQKGDIAEGYSVSREKKESFPLTVTSAQKNPTAFYLCASSVDRVTSGSDEQYFGPGTRLTVT.

V and J are TRBV27 and TRBJ1-4; D gene ambiguous. Trimming stripped 10 bases from V and 4 bases from J, with 10 bases between. CDR3 length equals 12 residues. Germline V gene lookup returns CDR1 MNHEY and CDR2 SMNVEV (reference sequence). The CDR3 sequence is CAMSHDNEKLFF. CDR3 nucleotides: TGTGCCATGTCACATGATAATGAAAAACTGTTTTTT.

This sequence joins TRBV20-1 and TRBJ2-1; tentatively, D is TRBD2 (5 bases). Trimming cost V 3 bases and J 12 bases, with 12 bases left between them. Per germline, CDR1 DFQATT and CDR2 SNEGSKA (reference sequence). The CDR3 is 11 amino acids. CDR3 amino acids: CSARAGVGQFF. The CDR3 bases are TGCAGTGCTAGGGCGGGCGTGGGGCAGTTCTTC.

The chain couples TRBV7-2 to TRBJ2-1; TRBD2 aligns across 12 bases. The ends lost 5 bases at V and 4 bases at J; junction bases unmatched: 6. This CDR3 has 16 amino acids. Germline V lookup: CDR1 SGHTA, CDR2 FQGNSA. In DNA form, the CDR3 reads TGTGCCAGCAGCCGGACTAGCGGGAAGGGATACAATGAGCAGTTCTTC. Translation: CASSRTSGKGYNEQFF.

The V and J genes are TRBV6-6 and TRBJ1-3; 10 bases align to TRBD1. Germline CDR1 reads MNHNY; CDR2 reads SVGAGI (reference sequence). The CDR3 loop spans 16 amino acids. V lost 5 bases, J lost 3 bases, and 7 bases stayed unmatched. The CDR3 DNA sequence: TGTGCCAGCAGTCCCGGGACAGGGGTGGGTGGAAACACCATATATTTT. This gives the protein CASSPGTGVGGNTIYF.

This chain connects TRBV7-9 to TRBJ2-1; TRBD2 matches 11 bases. J lost 4 bases, V lost 4 bases, and 9 bases had no gene match. This CDR3 has 17 amino acids. The germline V gene has CDR1 SEHNR and CDR2 FQNEAQ (reference sequence). The CDR3 spells CASSSSIAGGVYNEQFF. CDR3 sequence (DNA): TGTGCCAGCAGCTCGTCAATAGCGGGAGGGGTATACAATGAGCAGTTCTTC.

This rearrangement joins TRBV5-5 to TRBJ1-1; no definite D call. V was trimmed by 3 bases and J by 7 bases, leaving 10 bases between them. The CDR3 totals 12 residues. The germline V gene has CDR1 SGHKS and CDR2 YYEKEE (reference sequence). DNA of the CDR3: TGTGCCAGCAGCTGGAGGCAGGTTGAAGCTTTCTTT. Amino acid sequence: CASSWRQVEAFF.

This chain connects TRBV9 to TRBJ2-7; D not resolved. The CDR3 extends over 15 amino acids. Deletions cut 0 bases from V and 2 bases from J, with 12 bases between. The germline gives CDR1 SGDLS, CDR2 YYNGEE. Written as DNA, the CDR3 is TGTGCCAGCAGCGTAGGTAACACGCCGACCTACGAGCAGTACTTC. Its protein product is CASSVGNTPTYEQYF.

The chain employs TRBV19 and TRBJ1-6; perhaps TRBD1 as D (5 bases). Trimming pared 6 bases from V and 6 bases from J, leaving 18 bases between. This CDR3 comprises 16 residues. Germline V gene data show CDR1 as LNHDA and CDR2 as SQIVND (reference sequence). CDR3 residues: CASSPPASRANSPLHF. CDR3 nucleotides: TGTGCCAGTAGCCCTCCCGCGTCCAGGGCTAATTCACCCCTCCACTTT.

The V call is TRBV6-5, the J call TRBJ2-1, with D perhaps matching TRBD1 (5 bases). The CDR3 is made up of 12 amino acids. Trimming cost V 10 bases and J 9 bases, with 16 bases left between them. CDR1 MNHEY and CDR2 SVGAGI come from the germline V gene. CDR3 nucleotide sequence: TGTGCCACAGGGATTAAAGGTGGTGAGCAGTTCTTC. Its translation is CATGIKGGEQFF.

This chain links TRBV7-2 with TRBJ1-4; 9 positions match TRBD1. Losses at the gene ends were 0 bases for V and 7 bases for J; bases not matched to a gene: 9. Germline CDR1 and CDR2: SGHTA and FQGNSA. The CDR3 extends over 17 amino acids. Written as DNA, the CDR3 is TGTGCCAGCAGCTTAGCTTCTACAGGGGGCGAGGGTGAAAAACTGTTTTTT. Encoded protein: CASSLASTGGEGEKLFF.

V usage is TRBV6-1 and J usage is TRBJ2-7; 9 bases line up with TRBD1. Per the germline V gene, CDR1 is MNHNS and CDR2 is SASEGT. The J segment lost 7 bases and the V segment lost 7 bases, leaving 11 bases of the junction unmatched. CDR3 length: 14 amino acids. CDR3 DNA sequence: TGTGCCAGCACCCGGGACAGGGTTGAAGGGGAGCAGTACTTC. Translated: CASTRDRVEGEQYF.

The V gene is TRBV28, the J gene TRBJ2-5; TRBD2 is a possible D gene (6 bases). Per germline, CDR1 MDHEN and CDR2 SYDVKM. This CDR3 is built from 15 residues. V lost 6 bases, J lost 5 bases, and 19 bases lay in between. This CDR3 is CASRPRDSSAETQYF. As DNA, the CDR3 is TGTGCCAGCAGACCCCGGGACTCCAGCGCGGAGACCCAGTACTTC.

The rearrangement uses TRBV5-1 and TRBJ2-3; 8 nucleotides agree with TRBD2. V trimming: 2 bases; J trimming: 2 bases; junction bases outside the gene matches: 1. Germline V gene data show CDR1 as SGHRS and CDR2 as YFSETQ. The CDR3 totals 14 residues. CDR3 bases: TGCGCCAGCAGCTTTAGCGGGACCACAGATACGCAGTATTTT. Residues: CASSFSGTTDTQYF.

This chain joins TRBV19 and TRBJ2-2; D may be TRBD1 (6 bases). Trimming removed 1 base from V and 0 bases from J, with 12 bases in between. The CDR3 is made up of 17 amino acids. CDR1 LNHDA and CDR2 SQIVND come from the germline V gene (reference sequence). In DNA form, the CDR3 reads TGTGCCAGTAGTATAGTTCCAGGGGCCGCGAACACCGGGGAGCTGTTTTTT. Amino acids: CASSIVPGAANTGELFF.

The chain carries TRBV5-4 and TRBJ1-1; D unclear. Between the trimmed V and J ends, which lost 3 bases and 1 base, there was a span of 7 bases. CDR3 size: 13 residues. Germline V gene sequence: CDR1 SGHNT, CDR2 YYREEE (reference sequence). The CDR3: CASSSAQNTEAFF. Written as DNA, the CDR3 is TGTGCCAGCAGCTCTGCGCAGAACACTGAAGCTTTCTTT.

This chain connects TRBV13 to TRBJ2-3, with TRBD2 matching 15 bases. Per the germline V gene, CDR1 is PRHDT and CDR2 is FYEKMQ (reference sequence). J was trimmed by 4 bases and V by 0 bases; bases with no gene match: 11. The CDR3 sequence is 20 residues long. CDR3 in amino acids: CASSLGARTSGRALPDTQYF. DNA for the CDR3: TGTGCCAGCAGCTTAGGGGCTCGGACTAGCGGGAGGGCCTTACCAGATACGCAGTATTTT.

This chain links TRBV2 with TRBJ2-3; 9 nucleotides agree with TRBD1. Germline CDR1 is SNHLY and CDR2 is FYNNEI. The CDR3 consists of 14 residues. Trimming took 6 bases from V and 6 from J; bases not matched to a gene: 7. The CDR3 region is CASRPGQGSDTQYF. CDR3 sequence (DNA): TGTGCCAGCAGGCCGGGACAGGGTTCGGATACGCAGTATTTT.